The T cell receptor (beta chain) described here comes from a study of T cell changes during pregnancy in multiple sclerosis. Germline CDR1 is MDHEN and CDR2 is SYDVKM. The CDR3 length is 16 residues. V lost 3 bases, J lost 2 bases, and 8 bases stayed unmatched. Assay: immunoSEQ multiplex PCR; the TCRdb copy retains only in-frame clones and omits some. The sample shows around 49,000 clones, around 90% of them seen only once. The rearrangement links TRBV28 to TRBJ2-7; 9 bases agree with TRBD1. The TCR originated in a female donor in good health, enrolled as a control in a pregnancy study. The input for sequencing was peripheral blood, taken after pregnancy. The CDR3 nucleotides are TGTGCCAGCAGTTTCCGGTTCGGACAGGGGACCTACGAGCAGTACTTC. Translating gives CASSFRFGQGTYEQYF.